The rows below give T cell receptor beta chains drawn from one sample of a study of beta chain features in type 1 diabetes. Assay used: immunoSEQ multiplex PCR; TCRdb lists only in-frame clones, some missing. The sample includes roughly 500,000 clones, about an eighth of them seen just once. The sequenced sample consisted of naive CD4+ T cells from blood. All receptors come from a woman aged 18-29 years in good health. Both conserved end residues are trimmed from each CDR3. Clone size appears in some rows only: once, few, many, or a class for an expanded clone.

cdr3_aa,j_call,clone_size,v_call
ASSPRLAGGADTQY,TRBJ2-3,.,TRBV7-6
AWSAEFNTEAF,TRBJ1-1,.,TRBV30
ASSAEGRSYNEQF,TRBJ2-1,few,TRBV27
ASSEWIGEKLF,TRBJ1-4,few,TRBV2
ASSTRLAGYNEQF,TRBJ2-1,.,TRBV7-3
SVGRGPGDTQY,TRBJ2-3,.,TRBV29-1
ASSATGSTQETQY,TRBJ2-5,.,TRBV2
ASSLGQLNNEKLF,TRBJ1-4,few,TRBV7-9
ASSPYNTDTQY,TRBJ2-3,.,TRBV27
SVEVRDGTDTQY,TRBJ2-3,once,TRBV29-1
ASSLGPGQGRQPQH,TRBJ1-5,few,TRBV5-6
ASSQRHGTEYNEQF,TRBJ2-1,.,TRBV11-1
ASSLNTDTQY,TRBJ2-3,few,TRBV6-6
ASSAQETQY,TRBJ2-5,.,TRBV2
ASSQGGAETTEKLF,TRBJ1-4,.,TRBV4-2
AWSVRGNAGANVLT,TRBJ2-6,.,TRBV30
ASSSWTDPYEQY,TRBJ2-7,.,TRBV7-8
SVVMDRGGNIQY,TRBJ2-4,few,TRBV29-1
ASSLRRGDQPQH,TRBJ1-5,few,TRBV7-2
AWSPNSGQPQH,TRBJ1-5,.,TRBV30
ASSPGTANYGYT,TRBJ1-2,few,TRBV28
ASSLTVTAQETQY,TRBJ2-5,.,TRBV5-1
ASSRTGMGPEAF,TRBJ1-1,.,TRBV27
ATSATLVGLQDEQF,TRBJ2-1,few,TRBV15
AISTGPQPQH,TRBJ1-5,.,TRBV10-3
ASSFTPGEQY,TRBJ2-7,.,TRBV7-9
ASSLIPGDYEQY,TRBJ2-7,.,TRBV11-2
ASGTGGTTQY,TRBJ2-5,few,TRBV7-6
ASSLSRPNTDTQY,TRBJ2-3,.,TRBV5-1
AISGGQNQPQH,TRBJ1-5,.,TRBV10-3
ASSLVSGSSYEQY,TRBJ2-7,.,TRBV7-9
ASRAGTVNTEAF,TRBJ1-1,.,TRBV7-8
SGFLGNTIY,TRBJ1-3,few,TRBV29-1
ASSPIQGSYNEQF,TRBJ2-1,.,TRBV18
ASRSTGTGEKLF,TRBJ1-4,once,TRBV27
SVVSRERNTDTQY,TRBJ2-3,.,TRBV29-1
ASKGGAKNIQY,TRBJ2-4,.,TRBV4-2
ATSRPGGTKYNEQF,TRBJ2-1,few,TRBV15
ASSPHGGGDEKLF,TRBJ1-4,.,TRBV2